This TCR beta chain comes out of a study of cytomegalovirus exposure and HLA in healthy donors. Notes on the study in general: Cytomegalovirus-associated TCR beta chains were listed, numbering over 150. Accurate prediction of HLA-A and HLA-B alleles (for most subjects) was reportedly achieved from TCR beta sequences.

The study ran its PCR with 60 Vbeta and 13 Jbeta primers. The data were produced by immunoSEQ multiplex PCR, yet TCRdb's version contains in-frame clones alone and is incomplete. The profile covers around 200,000 clones, with 77% appearing a single time and around 2.9% taken by the ten largest. The CDR3 loop spans 17 amino acids. Germline CDR1 and CDR2: SGHRS and YFSETQ. The V end lost 1 base, the J end lost 0 bases, and 14 bases lay between the germline ends. As to this clone: No antigen is known for it.

The material sequenced was PBMCs. This receptor was taken from a woman in her fifties or sixties in good health and CMV-seropositive. V gene TRBV5-1 combines with J gene TRBJ1-3; D not resolved. This CDR3 reads CASSLIFSGTSGNTIYF. The CDR3 DNA is TGCGCCAGCAGCTTGATTTTTTCAGGTACCTCTGGAAACACCATATATTTT.